This T cell receptor beta chain was obtained from a study of T cell responses to AZD1222 COVID-19 vaccine. Generated by immunoSEQ multiplex PCR, the TCRdb table keeps only in-frame clones and is missing some. The table shows some 150,000 clones, with around 94% occurring only once. Between the trimmed V and J ends, which lost 0 bases and 2 bases, there was a span of 9 bases. The CDR3 loop spans 15 amino acids. The V gene's germline CDR1 is MNHEY and CDR2 SVGAGI. This clone was seen just once. The antigen is not known. Study-wide results and limits: The sample set comprised mostly white British donors with more females, and clonal diversity was possibly underestimated. Repertoires were obtained solely post-peak T cell response.

This TCR was sampled from an adult in good health. Sample: peripheral blood, taken on day 0 of AZD1222 vaccination. This chain links TRBV6-5 with TRBJ2-3, with D hard to call. For the CDR3, the DNA is TGTGCCAGCAGTTACTCGGTAAATCCCACAGATACGCAGTATTTT. Translated, it gives CASSYSVNPTDTQYF.